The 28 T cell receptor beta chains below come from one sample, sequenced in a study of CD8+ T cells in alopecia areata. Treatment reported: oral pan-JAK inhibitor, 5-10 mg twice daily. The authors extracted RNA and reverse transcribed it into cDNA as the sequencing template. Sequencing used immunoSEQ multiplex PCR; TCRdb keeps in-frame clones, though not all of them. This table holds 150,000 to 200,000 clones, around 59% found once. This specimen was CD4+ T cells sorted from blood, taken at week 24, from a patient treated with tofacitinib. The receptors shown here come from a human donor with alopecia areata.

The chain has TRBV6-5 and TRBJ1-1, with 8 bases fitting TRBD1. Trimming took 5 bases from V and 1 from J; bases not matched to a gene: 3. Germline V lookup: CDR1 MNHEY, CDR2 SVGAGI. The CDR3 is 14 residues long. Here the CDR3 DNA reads TGTGCCAGCAGTCAGGGACAGGCGAACACTGAAGCTTTCTTT. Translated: CASSQGQANTEAFF.

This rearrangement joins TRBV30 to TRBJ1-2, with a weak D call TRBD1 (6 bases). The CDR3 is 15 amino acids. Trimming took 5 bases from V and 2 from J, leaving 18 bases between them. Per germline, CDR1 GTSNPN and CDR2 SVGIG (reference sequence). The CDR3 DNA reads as TGTGCCTGGCACCGACGGGGGGCTGTCAACTATGGCTACACCTTC. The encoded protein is CAWHRRGAVNYGYTF.

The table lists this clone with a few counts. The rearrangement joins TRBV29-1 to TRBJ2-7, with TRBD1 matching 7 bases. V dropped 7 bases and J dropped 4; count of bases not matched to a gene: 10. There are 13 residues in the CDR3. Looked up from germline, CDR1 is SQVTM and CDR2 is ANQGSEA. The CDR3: CSATDRVDYEQYF. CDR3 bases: TGCAGCGCCACCGACAGGGTGGATTACGAGCAGTACTTC.

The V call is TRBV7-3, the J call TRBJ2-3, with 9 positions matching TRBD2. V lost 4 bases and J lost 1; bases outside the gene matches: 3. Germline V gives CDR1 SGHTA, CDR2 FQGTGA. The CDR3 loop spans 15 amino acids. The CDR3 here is CASSSRTSGTDTQYF. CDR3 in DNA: TGTGCCAGCAGCTCCCGGACTAGCGGCACAGATACGCAGTATTTT.

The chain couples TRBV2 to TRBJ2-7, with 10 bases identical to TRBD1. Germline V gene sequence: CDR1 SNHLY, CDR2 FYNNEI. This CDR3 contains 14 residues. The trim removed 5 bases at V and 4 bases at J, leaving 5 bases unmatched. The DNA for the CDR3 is TGTGCCAGCAGTCCGGGACAGGGGACGTACGAGCAGTACTTC. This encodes CASSPGQGTYEQYF.

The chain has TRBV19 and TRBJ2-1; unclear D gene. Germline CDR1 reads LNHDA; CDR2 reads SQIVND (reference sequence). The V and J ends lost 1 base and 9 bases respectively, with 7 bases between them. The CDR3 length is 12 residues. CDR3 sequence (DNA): TGTGCCAGTAGTATAGGGACGGGTGAGCAGTTCTTC. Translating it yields CASSIGTGEQFF.

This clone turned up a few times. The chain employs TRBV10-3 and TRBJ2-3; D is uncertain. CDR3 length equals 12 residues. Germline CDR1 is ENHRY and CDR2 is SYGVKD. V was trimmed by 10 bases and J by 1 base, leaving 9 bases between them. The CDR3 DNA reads TGTGCCACGTCCTTTGGCACAGATACGCAGTATTTT. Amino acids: CATSFGTDTQYF.

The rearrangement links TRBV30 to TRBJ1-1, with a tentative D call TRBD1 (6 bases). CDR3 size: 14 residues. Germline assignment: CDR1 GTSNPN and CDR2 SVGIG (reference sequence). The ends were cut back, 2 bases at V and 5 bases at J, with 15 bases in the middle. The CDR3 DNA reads TGTGCCTGGAGTCGCGGGACATCGAGGACTGAAGCTTTCTTT. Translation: CAWSRGTSRTEAFF.

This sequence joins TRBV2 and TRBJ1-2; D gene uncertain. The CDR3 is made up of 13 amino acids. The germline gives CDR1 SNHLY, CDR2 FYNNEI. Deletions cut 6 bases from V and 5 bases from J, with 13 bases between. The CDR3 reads CASRGGSAYGYTF. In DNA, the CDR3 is TGTGCCAGCAGAGGCGGGTCAGCATATGGCTACACCTTC.

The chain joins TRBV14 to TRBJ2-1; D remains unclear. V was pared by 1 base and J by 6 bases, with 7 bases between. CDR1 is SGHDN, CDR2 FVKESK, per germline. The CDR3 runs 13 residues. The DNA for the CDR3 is TGTGCCAGCAGCCAAGTTGACCTCAATGAGCAGTTCTTC. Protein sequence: CASSQVDLNEQFF.

CDR3 amino acids: CASSHLRTDYGYTF. In DNA, the CDR3 is TGTGCCAGCAGCCACCTTCGGACGGACTATGGCTACACCTTC. The rearrangement joins TRBV4-2 to TRBJ1-2, with D unresolved. Germline V gives CDR1 LGHNA, CDR2 YNFKEQ. With 3 bases removed from V and 3 bases from J, the gap between germline ends came to 11 bases. The CDR3 is 14 residues long.

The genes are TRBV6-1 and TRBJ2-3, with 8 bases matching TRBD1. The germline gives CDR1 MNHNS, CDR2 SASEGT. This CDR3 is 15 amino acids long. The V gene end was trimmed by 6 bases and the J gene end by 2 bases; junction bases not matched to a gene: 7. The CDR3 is CASRAGDRPTDTQYF. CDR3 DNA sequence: TGTGCCAGCAGAGCCGGGGACAGGCCCACAGATACGCAGTATTTT.

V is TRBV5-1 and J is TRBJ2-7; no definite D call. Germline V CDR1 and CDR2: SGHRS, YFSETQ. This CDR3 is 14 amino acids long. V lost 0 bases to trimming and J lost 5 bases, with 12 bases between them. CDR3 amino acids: CASSLARRLDEQYF. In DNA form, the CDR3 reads TGCGCCAGCAGCTTGGCCCGGCGCTTGGACGAGCAGTACTTC.

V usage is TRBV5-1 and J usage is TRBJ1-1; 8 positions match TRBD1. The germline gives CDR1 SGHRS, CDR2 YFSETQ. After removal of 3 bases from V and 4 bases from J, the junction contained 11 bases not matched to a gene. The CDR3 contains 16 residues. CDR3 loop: CASSSTQGARGTEAFF. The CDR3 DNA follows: TGCGCCAGCAGCTCCACCCAGGGGGCGAGGGGCACTGAAGCTTTCTTT.

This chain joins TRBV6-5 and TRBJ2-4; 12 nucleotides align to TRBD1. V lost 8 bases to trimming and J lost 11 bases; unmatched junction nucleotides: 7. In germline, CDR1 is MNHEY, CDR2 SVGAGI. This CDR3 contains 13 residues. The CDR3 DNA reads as TGTGCCAGCGCGGGACAGGGGGCGCGAGTTCAGTACTTC. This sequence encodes CASAGQGARVQYF.

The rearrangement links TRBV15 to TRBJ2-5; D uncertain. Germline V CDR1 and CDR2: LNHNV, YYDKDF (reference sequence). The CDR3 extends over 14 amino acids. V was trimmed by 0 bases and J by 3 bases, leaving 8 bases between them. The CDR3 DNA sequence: TGTGCCACCAGCAGAGATAGGTGGGAAGAGACCCAGTACTTC. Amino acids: CATSRDRWEETQYF.

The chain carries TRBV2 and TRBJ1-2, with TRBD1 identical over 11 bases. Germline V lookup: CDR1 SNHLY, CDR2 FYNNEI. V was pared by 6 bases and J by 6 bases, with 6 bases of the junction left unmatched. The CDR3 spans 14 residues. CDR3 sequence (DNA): TGTGCCAGCAGCCCACGGGGACAGGGGGATGGCTACACCTTC. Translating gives CASSPRGQGDGYTF.

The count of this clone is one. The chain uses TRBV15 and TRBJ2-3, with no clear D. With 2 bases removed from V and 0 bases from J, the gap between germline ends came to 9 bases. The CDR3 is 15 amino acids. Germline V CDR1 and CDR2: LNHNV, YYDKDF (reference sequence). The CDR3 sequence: CATSRSPSSTDTQYF. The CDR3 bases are TGTGCCACCAGCAGATCCCCCAGCAGCACAGATACGCAGTATTTT.

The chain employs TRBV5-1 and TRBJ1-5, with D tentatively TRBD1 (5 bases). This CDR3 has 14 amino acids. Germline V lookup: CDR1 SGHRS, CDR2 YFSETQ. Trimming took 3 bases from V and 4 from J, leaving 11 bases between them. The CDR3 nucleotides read TGCGCCAGCAGCTATGGGACGGATAATCAGCCCCAGCATTTT. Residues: CASSYGTDNQPQHF. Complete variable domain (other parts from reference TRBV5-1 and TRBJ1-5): KAGVTQTPRYLIKTRGQQVTLSCSPISGHRSVSWYQQTPGQGLQFLFEYFSETQRNKGNFPGRFSGRQFSNSRSEMNVSTLELGDSALYLCASSYGTDNQPQHFGDGTRLSIL.

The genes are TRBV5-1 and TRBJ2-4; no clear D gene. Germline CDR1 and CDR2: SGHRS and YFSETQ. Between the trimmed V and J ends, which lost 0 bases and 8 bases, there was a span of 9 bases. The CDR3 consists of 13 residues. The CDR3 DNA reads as TGCGCCAGCAGCTTGGCGGTTCCGGACATTCAGTACTTC. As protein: CASSLAVPDIQYF.

CDR3 bases: TGTGCCAGCCGCCCTTCCTACGTATCAGTGGCCGGGGAGCTGTTTTTT. This gives the protein CASRPSYVSVAGELFF. This sequence joins TRBV27 and TRBJ2-2; D is uncertain. The CDR3 covers 16 residues. V lost 8 bases, J lost 6 bases, and 22 bases lay in between. The V gene's germline CDR1 is MNHEY and CDR2 SMNVEV (reference sequence).

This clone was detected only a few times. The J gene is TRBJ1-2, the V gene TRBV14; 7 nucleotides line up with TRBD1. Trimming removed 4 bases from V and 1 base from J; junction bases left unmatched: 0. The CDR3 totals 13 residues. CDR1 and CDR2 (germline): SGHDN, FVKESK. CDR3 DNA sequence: TGTGCCAGCAGCCGGGACAGTAACTATGGCTACACCTTC. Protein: CASSRDSNYGYTF.

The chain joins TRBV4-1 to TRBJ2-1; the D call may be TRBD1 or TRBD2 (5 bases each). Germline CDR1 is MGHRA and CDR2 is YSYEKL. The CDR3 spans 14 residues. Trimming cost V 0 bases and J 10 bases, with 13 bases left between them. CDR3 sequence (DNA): TGCGCCAGCAGCCAAGATGGTGTGGGACGAGAGCAGTTCTTC. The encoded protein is CASSQDGVGREQFF.

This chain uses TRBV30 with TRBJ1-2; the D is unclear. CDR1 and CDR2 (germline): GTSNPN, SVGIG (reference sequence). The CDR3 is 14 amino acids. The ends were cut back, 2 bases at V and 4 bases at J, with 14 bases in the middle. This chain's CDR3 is CAWSLSGKPYGYTF. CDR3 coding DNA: TGTGCCTGGAGTTTGTCCGGGAAACCCTATGGCTACACCTTC.

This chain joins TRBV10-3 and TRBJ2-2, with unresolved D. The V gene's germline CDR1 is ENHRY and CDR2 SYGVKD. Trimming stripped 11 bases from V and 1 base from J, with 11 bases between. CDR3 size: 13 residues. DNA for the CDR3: TGTGCCGCAGGATATGGGAACACCGGGGAGCTGTTTTTT. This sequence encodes CAAGYGNTGELFF.

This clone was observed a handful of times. In nucleotides, the CDR3 is TGTGCCAGCAGTGGGCAGGGGGCCGCCGGGGAGCTGTTTTTT. Encoded protein: CASSGQGAAGELFF. This rearrangement joins TRBV2 to TRBJ2-2; 8 bases are a match to TRBD1. The CDR3 spans 14 residues. The V gene's germline CDR1 is SNHLY and CDR2 FYNNEI. V lost 4 bases to trimming and J lost 6 bases; unmatched junction nucleotides: 4.

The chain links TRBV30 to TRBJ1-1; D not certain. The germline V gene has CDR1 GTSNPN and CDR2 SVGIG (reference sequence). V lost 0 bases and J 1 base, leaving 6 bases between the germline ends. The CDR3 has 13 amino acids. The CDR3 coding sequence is TGTGCCTGGAGTGTGAAAAAGAACACTGAAGCTTTCTTT. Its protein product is CAWSVKKNTEAFF.

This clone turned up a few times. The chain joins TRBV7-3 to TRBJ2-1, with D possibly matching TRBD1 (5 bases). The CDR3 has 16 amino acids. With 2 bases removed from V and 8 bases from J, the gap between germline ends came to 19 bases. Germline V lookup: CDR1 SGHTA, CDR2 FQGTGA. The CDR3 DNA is TGTGCCAGCAGCTTATCCCCCTTTCGTAGCAGGGATGAGCAGTTCTTC. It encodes CASSLSPFRSRDEQFF.